This TCR beta chain was identified in a study of cytomegalovirus exposure and HLA in healthy donors. Primers for the PCR totalled 60 Vbeta and 13 Jbeta. The assay was immunoSEQ multiplex PCR, and TCRdb's table has in-frame clones only and misses some. The data contain about 150,000 clones, around 80% of them singletons. V shed 6 bases and J shed 8 bases, with 23 bases lying between them. CDR1 and CDR2 from the germline V gene are MNHNS and SASEGT. The CDR3 loop spans 15 amino acids. The chain links TRBV6-1 to TRBJ2-7; a possible D gene is TRBD2 (5 bases). The sample consisted of PBMCs. The clonotype was recovered from a male donor in good health and CMV-seropositive. CDR3 sequence: CASSPGRLDLGKQYF. The CDR3 region has the DNA TGTGCCAGCAGCCCTGGGAGACTGGACCTAGGGAAGCAGTACTTC.